One and the same sample provided the 21 T cell receptor beta chains below, sequenced in a study of blood T cells in healthy people across ages. With a J-beta primer mix and a sample-barcoded 5' primer, a second PCR ran about 6 to 11 cycles. TCRdb passed the 5' RACE reads through MiXCR, listing each CDR3 protein once. The sample has approximately 880,000 distinct CDR3 sequences; about 48% are singletons. Sequenced material: blood. The receptor set was obtained from a man aged 25 to 40 in good health.

The chain carries TRBV25-1 and TRBJ1-3; 7 bases map to TRBD1. This CDR3 spans 14 amino acids. The germline gives CDR1 MGHDK, CDR2 SYGVNS. The V gene end was trimmed by 2 bases and the J gene end by 2 bases; junction bases not matched to a gene: 0. CDR3 DNA sequence: TGTGCCAGCAGTGAACAGGGGGCTGGAAACACCATATATTTT. Translated: CASSEQGAGNTIYF.

The CDR3 spells CASSPDTYDITDTQYF. In DNA form, the CDR3 reads TGTGCCAGCAGTCCCGACACGTACGATATCACAGATACGCAGTATTTT. This rearrangement joins TRBV28 to TRBJ2-3; D is unclear. The V gene lost 5 bases and the J gene lost 2 bases, with 17 bases spanning the gap. Germline V CDR1 and CDR2: MDHEN, SYDVKM. This CDR3 has 16 amino acids.

The chain carries TRBV6-6 and TRBJ1-4; TRBD1 agrees at 7 bases. V was clipped by 4 bases and J by 5 bases; unmatched bases: 7. The length of the CDR3 is 15 residues. The germline V gene encodes CDR1 MNHNY and CDR2 SVGAGI (reference sequence). The CDR3 DNA is TGTGCCAGCAGTTCTTCCGGGACAGAAAATGAAAAACTGTTTTTT. Translating it yields CASSSSGTENEKLFF.

This clonotype was seen more than once but under ten times. The genes are TRBV18 and TRBJ2-1, with TRBD1 identical over 8 bases. The CDR3 has 15 residues. V shed 6 bases and J 3 bases; nucleotides not matched to a gene: 7. The germline gives CDR1 KGHSH, CDR2 LQKENI. CDR3 sequence (DNA): TGTGCCAGCTCGCCATCGGGACAGGTCTACAATGAGCAGTTCTTC. It specifies CASSPSGQVYNEQFF.

This chain connects TRBV28 to TRBJ2-7; TRBD1 matches 9 bases. Germline loops: CDR1 MDHEN, CDR2 SYDVKM. V shed 10 bases and J 1 base; nucleotides not matched to a gene: 8. CDR3 size: 14 residues. The CDR3 coding sequence is TGTGCCACCTCCGGGACAGGGCTGTCCTACGAGCAGTACTTC. Translation gives CATSGTGLSYEQYF.

This clonotype was seen a few times. The chain has TRBV7-9 and TRBJ2-5; weak D call: TRBD1 (6 bases). CDR3 length equals 13 residues. With 5 bases removed from V and 5 bases from J, the gap between germline ends came to 12 bases. The germline gives CDR1 SEHNR, CDR2 FQNEAQ (reference sequence). CDR3 region: CASSGGWRETQYF. Written as DNA, the CDR3 is TGTGCCAGCAGCGGGGGCTGGCGGGAGACCCAGTACTTC.

This clonotype was detected ten times or more. The chain couples TRBV4-2 to TRBJ1-2, with 7 positions matching TRBD1. V shed 4 bases, J shed 9 bases, and the junction held 5 bases outside the gene matches. CDR3 length equals 12 residues. Germline loops: CDR1 LGHNA, CDR2 YNFKEQ. The CDR3 coding sequence is TGTGCCAGCAGCCGCCGACAGGGTAGCTACACCTTC. Amino acids: CASSRRQGSYTF.

A word on this clonotype: At one end the junction does not follow the germline gene, possibly because of a read error. The J gene is TRBJ2-3, the V gene TRBV20-1; 7 positions match TRBD1. This CDR3 has 13 amino acids. CDR1 is DFQATT, CDR2 SNEGSKA, per germline (reference sequence). This chain's CDR3 is CSARGTDTDTQYF. CDR3 DNA sequence: TGCAGTGCCAGAGGGACAGACACAGATACGCAGTATTTT.

The J gene is TRBJ2-1, the V gene TRBV20-1; D uncertain. Looked up from germline, CDR1 is DFQATT and CDR2 is SNEGSKA (reference sequence). The germline V and J ends were trimmed by 6 bases and 11 bases, with 14 bases remaining between them. CDR3 length equals 11 residues. The CDR3: CSADEWQKQFF. In DNA, the CDR3 is TGCAGTGCCGACGAATGGCAAAAGCAGTTCTTC.

The rearrangement joins TRBV7-6 to TRBJ2-2, with D possibly being TRBD1 (5 bases). Looked up from germline, CDR1 is SGHVS and CDR2 is FNYEAQ. V lost 0 bases and J lost 0, with 8 bases in between. CDR3 size: 16 residues. CDR3 coding DNA: TGTGCCAGCAGCTTAGCGTACAGGACGAACACCGGGGAGCTGTTTTTT. This encodes CASSLAYRTNTGELFF.

The sample holds many counts of this clonotype. The chain has TRBV9 and TRBJ2-1; D call uncertain. V dropped 0 bases and J dropped 7 bases, with 11 bases sitting between them. CDR3 length: 14 residues. Germline assignment: CDR1 SGDLS and CDR2 YYNGEE. The CDR3 DNA reads TGTGCCAGCAGCGTAGTAGCTGGGGTGAATGAGCAGTTCTTC. Translation gives CASSVVAGVNEQFF. The full variable domain, rest sourced from reference TRBV9 and TRBJ2-1, is DSGVTQTPKHLITATGQRVTLRCSPRSGDLSVYWYQQSLDQGLQFLIQYYNGEERAKGNILERFSAQQFPDLHSELNLSSLELGDSALYFCASSVVAGVNEQFFGPGTRLTVL.

This clonotype came up a few times. This sequence joins TRBV27 and TRBJ1-1; TRBD1 aligns across 7 bases. J gave up 1 base and V 6 bases, and 5 bases lay outside the gene matches. Per the germline V gene, CDR1 is MNHEY and CDR2 is SMNVEV (reference sequence). The CDR3 consists of 14 residues. The CDR3 DNA sequence: TGTGCCAGCAGAAACAGGGGCCCGAACACTGAAGCTTTCTTT. Protein: CASRNRGPNTEAFF.

The rearrangement links TRBV28 to TRBJ2-5; D is unclear. The germline gives CDR1 MDHEN, CDR2 SYDVKM. The CDR3 has 11 amino acids. Trimming left V 7 bases short and J 7 bases short, with 10 bases between. The CDR3 sequence is CASTYLGTQYF. The CDR3, as DNA: TGTGCCAGCACCTACCTGGGGACCCAGTACTTC.

This clonotype was seen a handful of times. The chain has TRBV29-1 and TRBJ1-1; TRBD1 aligns across 7 bases. The germline CDR1 and CDR2 sequences are SQVTM and ANQGSEA. The CDR3 contains 13 residues. V lost 7 bases, J lost 1 base, and 6 bases stayed unmatched. The CDR3 DNA sequence: TGCAGCGCAGACAGGGCCCAGAACACTGAAGCTTTCTTT. Its translation: CSADRAQNTEAFF.

The chain has TRBV6-5 and TRBJ2-1; D gene ambiguous. V shed 2 bases and J shed 8 bases, with 13 bases lying between them. Looked up from germline, CDR1 is MNHEY and CDR2 is SVGAGI. This CDR3 region has 14 residues. The CDR3 spells CASSYARNPYEQFF. The CDR3 nucleotides are TGTGCCAGCAGTTACGCGAGGAATCCTTATGAGCAGTTCTTC.

The chain links TRBV5-1 to TRBJ2-7, with TRBD2 identical over 7 bases. The junction had 15 bases not matched to a gene; V was cut back by 10 bases and J by 5 bases. There are 14 residues in the CDR3. Germline V gene data show CDR1 as SGHRS and CDR2 as YFSETQ. In nucleotides, the CDR3 is TGCGCCTCAACCCGGGGGGACTACCCTCACGAGCAGTACTTC. Its protein is CASTRGDYPHEQYF.

In its sample, this clonotype was seen a few times. V is TRBV29-1 and J is TRBJ2-1; TRBD1 agrees at 8 bases. This CDR3 comprises 16 residues. The germline V gene has CDR1 SQVTM and CDR2 ANQGSEA. V lost 1 base, J lost 9 bases, and 14 bases stayed unmatched. The CDR3 reads CSVEGHQGAPGGEQFF. In DNA, the CDR3 is TGCAGCGTTGAAGGACACCAGGGGGCGCCCGGCGGTGAGCAGTTCTTC.

V is TRBV5-1 and J is TRBJ1-1; D gene uncertain. The CDR3 is 13 amino acids. Deletions cut 4 bases from V and 4 bases from J, with 11 bases between. Per germline, CDR1 SGHRS and CDR2 YFSETQ. The CDR3, as DNA: TGCGCCAGCAGCGCGGACCCAGGCACTGAAGCTTTCTTT. This encodes CASSADPGTEAFF.

In its sample, this clonotype was seen once. The rearrangement links TRBV27 to TRBJ1-2; 8 bases are shared with TRBD1. The CDR3 has 15 residues. The germline V gene encodes CDR1 MNHEY and CDR2 SMNVEV (reference sequence). The junction had 10 bases not matched to a gene; V was cut back by 6 bases and J by 4 bases. CDR3 amino acids: CASSTQPGGVYGYTF. The CDR3 coding sequence is TGTGCCAGCAGCACCCAACCAGGGGGCGTCTATGGCTACACCTTC.

The gene calls are TRBV20-1 and TRBJ2-7, with D perhaps given as TRBD1 or TRBD2 (6 bases each). CDR1 is DFQATT and CDR2 is SNEGSKA in the germline V gene (reference sequence). This CDR3 comprises 14 residues. V was shortened by 6 bases and J by 0 bases, with 15 bases between the two germline ends. CDR3 sequence (DNA): TGCAGTGCCTTACGGGGGACATCCTCCTACGAGCAGTACTTC. It encodes CSALRGTSSYEQYF.

The chain links TRBV18 to TRBJ1-2; weak D call: TRBD1 (5 bases). V dropped 3 bases and J dropped 2 bases, with 13 bases sitting between them. From germline, CDR1 is KGHSH and CDR2 LQKENI. The CDR3 covers 15 residues. The CDR3 DNA follows: TGTGCCAGCTCACCCCGCGGGACGTTGAACTATGGCTACACCTTC. Translated: CASSPRGTLNYGYTF.